This TCR beta chain was documented in a study of blood T cell repertoires in COVID-19. Overall study: Samples representing acute and convalescent COVID-19 were sourced from the United States, Italy and Spain. Sample material is recorded as cDNA or gDNA derived from T cells, B-cell-depleted T cells, or PBMCs.

Original processing methods: For nucleated cells, counts were estimated from reference gene primer amplification. Generated by immunoSEQ multiplex PCR, the TCRdb table keeps only in-frame clones and is missing some. V and J calls and clone size come straight from that table; D and trimming were deduced from the DNA. The sample includes 95,000 to 150,000 clones, 75% to 85% of them seen just once. The CDR3 has 17 amino acids. With 0 bases clipped from V and 6 bases from J, the junction kept 11 bases outside the gene matches. From germline, CDR1 is LNHNV and CDR2 YYDKDF (reference sequence). Source material: peripheral blood. The sequence came from a woman between 45 and 65 years old with acute or convalescent COVID-19. The rearrangement uses TRBV15 and TRBJ2-5; TRBD2 matches at 9 bases. The CDR3 reads CATSRDWGREGRKTQYF. The CDR3 DNA follows: TGTGCCACCAGCAGAGATTGGGGGCGGGAGGGCCGAAAGACCCAGTACTTC.